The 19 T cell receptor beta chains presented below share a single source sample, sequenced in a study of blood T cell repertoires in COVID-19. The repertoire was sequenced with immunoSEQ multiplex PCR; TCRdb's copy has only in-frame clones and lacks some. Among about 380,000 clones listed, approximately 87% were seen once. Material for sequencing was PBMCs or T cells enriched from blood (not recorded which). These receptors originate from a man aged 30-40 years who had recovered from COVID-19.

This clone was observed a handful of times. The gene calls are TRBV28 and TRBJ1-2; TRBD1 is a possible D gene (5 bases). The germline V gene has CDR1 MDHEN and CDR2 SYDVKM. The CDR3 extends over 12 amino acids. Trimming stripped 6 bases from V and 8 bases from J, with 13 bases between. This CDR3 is CASSSRGSGYTF. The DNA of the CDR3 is TGTGCCAGCAGCTCAAGGGGATCCGGCTACACCTTC.

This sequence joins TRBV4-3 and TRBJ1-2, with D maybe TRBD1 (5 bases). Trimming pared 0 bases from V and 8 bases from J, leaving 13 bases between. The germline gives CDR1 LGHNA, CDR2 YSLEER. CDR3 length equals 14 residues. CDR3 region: CASSQDSRGGGYTF. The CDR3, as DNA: TGCGCCAGCAGCCAAGACTCCCGGGGGGGAGGCTACACCTTC.

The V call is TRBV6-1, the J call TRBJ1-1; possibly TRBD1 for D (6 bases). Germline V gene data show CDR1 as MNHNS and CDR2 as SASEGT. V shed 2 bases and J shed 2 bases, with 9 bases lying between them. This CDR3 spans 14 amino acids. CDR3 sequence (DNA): TGTGCCAGCAGTGAACAGGGGCCTAACACTGAAGCTTTCTTT. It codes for CASSEQGPNTEAFF.

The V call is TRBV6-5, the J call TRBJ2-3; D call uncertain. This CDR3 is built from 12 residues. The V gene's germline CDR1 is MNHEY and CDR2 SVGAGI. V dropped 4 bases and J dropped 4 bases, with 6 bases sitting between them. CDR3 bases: TGTGCCAGCAGTTCCACGGCAGATACGCAGTATTTT. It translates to CASSSTADTQYF.

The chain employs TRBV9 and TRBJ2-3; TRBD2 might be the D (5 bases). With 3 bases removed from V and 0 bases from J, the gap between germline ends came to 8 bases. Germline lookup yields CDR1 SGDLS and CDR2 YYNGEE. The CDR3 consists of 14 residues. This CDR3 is CASSERVSTDTQYF. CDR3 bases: TGTGCCAGCAGCGAGAGGGTAAGCACAGATACGCAGTATTTT.

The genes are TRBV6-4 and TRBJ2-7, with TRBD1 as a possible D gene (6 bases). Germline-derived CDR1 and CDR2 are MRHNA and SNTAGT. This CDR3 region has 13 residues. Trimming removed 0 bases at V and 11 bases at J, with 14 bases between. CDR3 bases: TGTGCCAGCAGTGACTCGGCCGGGACACAGAAGTACTTC. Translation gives CASSDSAGTQKYF.

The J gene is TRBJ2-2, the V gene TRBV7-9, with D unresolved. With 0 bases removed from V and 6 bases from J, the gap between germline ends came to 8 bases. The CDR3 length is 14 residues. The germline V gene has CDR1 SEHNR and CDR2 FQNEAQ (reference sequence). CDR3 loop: CASSLAQRSGELFF. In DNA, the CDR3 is TGTGCCAGCAGCTTAGCGCAGAGGTCCGGGGAGCTGTTTTTT.

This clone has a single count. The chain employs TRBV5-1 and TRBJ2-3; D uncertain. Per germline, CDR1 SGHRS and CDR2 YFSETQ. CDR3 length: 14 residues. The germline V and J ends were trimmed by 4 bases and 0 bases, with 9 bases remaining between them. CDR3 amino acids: CASSPEWSTDTQYF. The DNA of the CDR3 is TGCGCCAGCAGCCCTGAGTGGAGCACAGATACGCAGTATTTT.

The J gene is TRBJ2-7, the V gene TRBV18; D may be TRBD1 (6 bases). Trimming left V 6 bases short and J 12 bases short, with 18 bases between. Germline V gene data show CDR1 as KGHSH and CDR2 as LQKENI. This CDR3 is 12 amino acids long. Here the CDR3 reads CASSPDGGVVYF. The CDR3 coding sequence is TGTGCCAGCTCTCCTGATGGGGGCGTAGTGTACTTC.

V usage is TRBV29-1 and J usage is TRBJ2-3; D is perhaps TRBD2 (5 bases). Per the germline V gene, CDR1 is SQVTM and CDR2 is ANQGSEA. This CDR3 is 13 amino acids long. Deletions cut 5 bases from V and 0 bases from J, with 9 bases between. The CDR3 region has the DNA TGCAGCGTTAACCGGGATAGCACAGATACGCAGTATTTT. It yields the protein CSVNRDSTDTQYF.

The CDR3 loop reads CASSPRSREYGYTF. As DNA, the CDR3 is TGTGCCAGTAGCCCGCGGTCCCGGGAATATGGCTACACCTTC. V gene TRBV19 combines with J gene TRBJ1-2; D uncertain. This CDR3 contains 14 residues. Germline-derived CDR1 and CDR2 are LNHDA and SQIVND (reference sequence). V lost 6 bases to trimming and J lost 5 bases, with 16 bases between them.

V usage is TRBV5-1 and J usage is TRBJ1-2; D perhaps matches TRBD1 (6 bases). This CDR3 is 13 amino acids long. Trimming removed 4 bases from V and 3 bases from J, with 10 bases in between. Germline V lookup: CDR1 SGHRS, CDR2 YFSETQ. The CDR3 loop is CASSPNRDYGYTF. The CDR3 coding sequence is TGCGCCAGCAGCCCTAACAGGGACTATGGCTACACCTTC. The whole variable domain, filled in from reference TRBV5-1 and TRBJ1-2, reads KAGVTQTPRYLIKTRGQQVTLSCSPISGHRSVSWYQQTPGQGLQFLFEYFSETQRNKGNFPGRFSGRQFSNSRSEMNVSTLELGDSALYLCASSPNRDYGYTFGSGTRLTVV.

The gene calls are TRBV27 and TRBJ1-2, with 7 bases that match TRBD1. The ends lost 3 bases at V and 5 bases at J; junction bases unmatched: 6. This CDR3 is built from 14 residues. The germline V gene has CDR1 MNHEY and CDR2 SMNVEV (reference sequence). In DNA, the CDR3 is TGTGCCAGCAGTTTTTCCCCGACAGGGTATGGCTACACCTTC. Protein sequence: CASSFSPTGYGYTF.

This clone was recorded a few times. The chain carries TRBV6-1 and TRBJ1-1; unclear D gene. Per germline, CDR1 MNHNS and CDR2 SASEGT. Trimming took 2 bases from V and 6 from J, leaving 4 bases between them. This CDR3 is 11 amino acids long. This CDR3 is CASSEISEAFF. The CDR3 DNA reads TGTGCCAGCAGTGAAATCTCTGAAGCTTTCTTT.

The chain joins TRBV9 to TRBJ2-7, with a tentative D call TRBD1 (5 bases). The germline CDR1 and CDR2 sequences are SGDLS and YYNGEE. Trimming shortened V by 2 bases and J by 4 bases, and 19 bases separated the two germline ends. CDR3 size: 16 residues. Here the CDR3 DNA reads TGTGCCAGCAGCGTTACCCCTAAGCAGGGTTCGTACGAGCAGTACTTC. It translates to CASSVTPKQGSYEQYF.

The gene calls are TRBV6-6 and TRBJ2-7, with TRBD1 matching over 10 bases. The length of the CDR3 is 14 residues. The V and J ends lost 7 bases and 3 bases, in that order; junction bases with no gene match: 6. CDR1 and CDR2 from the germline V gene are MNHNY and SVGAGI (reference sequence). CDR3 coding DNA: TGTGCCAGCAAGTCCGGGACAGGGGTCTACGAGCAGTACTTC. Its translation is CASKSGTGVYEQYF.

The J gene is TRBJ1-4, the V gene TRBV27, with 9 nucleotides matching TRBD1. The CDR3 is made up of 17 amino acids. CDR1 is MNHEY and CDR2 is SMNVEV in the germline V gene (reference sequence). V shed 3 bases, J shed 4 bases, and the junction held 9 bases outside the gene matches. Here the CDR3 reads CASSFMTGGGGNEKLFF. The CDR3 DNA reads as TGTGCCAGCAGTTTCATGACAGGGGGAGGAGGTAATGAAAAACTGTTTTTT.

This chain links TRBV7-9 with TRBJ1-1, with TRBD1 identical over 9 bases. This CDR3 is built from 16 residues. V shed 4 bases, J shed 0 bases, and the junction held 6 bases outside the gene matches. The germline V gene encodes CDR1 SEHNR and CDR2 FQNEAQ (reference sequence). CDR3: CASSSVGQGMNTEAFF. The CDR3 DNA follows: TGTGCCAGCAGCTCCGTCGGACAGGGGATGAACACTGAAGCTTTCTTT.

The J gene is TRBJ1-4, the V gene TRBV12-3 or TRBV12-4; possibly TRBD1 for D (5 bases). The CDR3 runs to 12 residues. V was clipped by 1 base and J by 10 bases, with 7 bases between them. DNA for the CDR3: TGTGCCAGCAGTTTAGGGGGCTCAAAACTGTTTTTT. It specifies CASSLGGSKLFF.